The sequence of this T cell receptor (beta chain) was determined in a study of blood T cells in healthy people across ages. Broader study findings: Roughly linear age-related decline in beta diversity appeared, significant by age around 42.

In the case of this clonotype: Its antigen is not known.

Through a sample-barcoded 5' primer and a J-beta primer mix, a second PCR was run for roughly 6 to 11 cycles. MiXCR was run by TCRdb on the 5' RACE reads, yielding one entry per CDR3 protein. The table includes around 1.5 million distinct CDR3 sequences, 40% to 50% detected once. There are 17 residues in the CDR3. V was cut by 9 bases and J by 0 bases, with 21 bases left in between. The receptor's source is a woman aged 18-29 years in good health. The sequenced material came from blood. This chain connects TRBV12-3 or TRBV12-4 to TRBJ2-1; TRBD1 or TRBD2 may be the D gene (6 bases each). The DNA of the CDR3 is TGTGCCAGTCCCATGGGGGGACATCAGAGCTCCTACAATGAGCAGTTCTTC. It encodes CASPMGGHQSSYNEQFF.